A selection of T cell receptor beta chains follows, all from one sample in a study of monozygotic twins with cystic fibrosis. The protocol was immunoSEQ multiplex PCR, while the TCRdb copy is restricted to in-frame clones and leaves out a portion. The sample records approximately 36,000 clones, approximately 90% being singletons. The sequenced sample was blood. These TCRs come from a boy between 2 and 10 years old with cystic fibrosis. CDR3s include the opening cysteine and the closing phenylalanine or tryptophan. The D gene is left open where the match is weak. Not all rows give a size; the values are once, few, many and, for expanded clones, a class.

>TRBV5-4|TRBJ2-5|TRBD2|.
TGTGCCAGCAGCTCCTTAGCGGGGGGGGGAGAGACCCAGTACTTC
CASSSLAGGGETQYF
>TRBV2|TRBJ1-6|.|.
TGTGCCAGCAGTACGCCGACAGGCGGGGGGAATTCACCCCTCCACTTT
CASSTPTGGGNSPLHF
>TRBV27|TRBJ1-4|.|few
TGTGCCAGCGGCGATGGGGGTGAAAAACTGTTTTTT
CASGDGGEKLFF
>TRBV27|TRBJ2-7|.|.
TGTGCCAGCAGTTCACAGGGATACGAGCAGTACTTC
CASSSQGYEQYF
>TRBV6-5|TRBJ2-7|TRBD2|once
TGTGCCAGCAGGTCCGCGGGGGTCTCATCCTACGAGCAGTACTTC
CASRSAGVSSYEQYF
>TRBV4-3|TRBJ1-2|.|.
TGCGCCAGCAGCCAAGACGGAGTCTATGGCTACACCTTC
CASSQDGVYGYTF
>TRBV4-2|TRBJ1-2|.|.
TGTGCCAGCAGCCAATCGGCCCGGGACAACTATGGCTACACCTTC
CASSQSARDNYGYTF
>TRBV5-4|TRBJ2-7|.|.
TGTGCCAGCAGAATGTACGCCGATAGGGGCTACGAGCAGTACTTC
CASRMYADRGYEQYF
>TRBV9|TRBJ1-2|.|once
TGTGCCGGCAGCGTAGCAACGACTCCAGCTAACTATGGCTACACCTTC
CAGSVATTPANYGYTF
>TRBV5-1|TRBJ1-1|TRBD1|.
TGCGCCAGTTTCGACAGGGGGCTTAGGGGGAACACTGAAGCTTTCTTT
CASFDRGLRGNTEAFF
>TRBV7-9|TRBJ1-5|.|.
TGTGCCAGCAGCCCCCTCAAGGGGCCCCAGCATTTT
CASSPLKGPQHF
>TRBV7-8|TRBJ1-3|TRBD1|.
TGTGCCAGCAGCTTAGAAAGGCCAGGGGGGAGAGCTGGAAACACCATATATTTT
CASSLERPGGRAGNTIYF
>TRBV9|TRBJ2-7|.|.
TGTGCCAGCAGCCTCCGGGACAACTACGAGCAGTACTTC
CASSLRDNYEQYF
>TRBV4-3|TRBJ2-2|.|.
TGCGCCAGCAGCAACGGGGAGCTGTTTTTT
CASSNGELFF
>TRBV4-2|TRBJ2-1|TRBD2|.
TGTGCCAGCAGCCAAGATCCCAGCGGGGGGCGCAATGAGCAGTTCTTC
CASSQDPSGGRNEQFF
>TRBV27|TRBJ1-3|.|.
TGTGCCAGCAGTTTACGGGGCCTCAGCTCTGGAAACACCATATATTTT
CASSLRGLSSGNTIYF
>TRBV7-9|TRBJ1-6|.|.
TGTGCCAGCAGCTTAACGACAGTTGATTATTCACCCCTCCACTTT
CASSLTTVDYSPLHF
>TRBV5-4|TRBJ1-1|.|.
TGTGCCAGCAGCTTGGGGGGGACCACTGAAGCTTTCTTT
CASSLGGTTEAFF
>TRBV19|TRBJ1-5|.|.
TGTGCCAGTCCCGTAGGGCCCCAGCATTTT
CASPVGPQHF
>TRBV6-6|TRBJ1-1|TRBD1|.
TGTGCCAGCAGCGGGACAGGGAAAGGGAACACTGAAGCTTTCTTT
CASSGTGKGNTEAFF
>TRBV29-1|TRBJ1-3|.|.
TGCAGCGTTGAATTTGGGGCAGTTGGAAACACCATATATTTT
CSVEFGAVGNTIYF
>TRBV6-5|TRBJ1-1|.|.
TGTGCCAGCAGTTACCGGCGTAACACTGAAGCTTTCTTT
CASSYRRNTEAFF
>TRBV5-6|TRBJ1-6|.|.
TGTGCCAGCAGCTTAGGACCTTCACTGGTTAATTCACCCCTCCACTTT
CASSLGPSLVNSPLHF
>TRBV15|TRBJ1-1|.|.
TGTGCCACCAGCAGAGACAGGGCGAAGACTGAAGCTTTCTTT
CATSRDRAKTEAFF
>TRBV7-9|TRBJ2-5|.|.
TGTGCCAGCAGCTTACCAACAGCCTCGTACCAAGAGACCCAGTACTTC
CASSLPTASYQETQYF
>TRBV13|TRBJ1-6|TRBD1|.
TGTGCCAGCAGCCCACAGGGGGCCTCCTATAATTCACCCCTCCACTTT
CASSPQGASYNSPLHF
>TRBV7-9|TRBJ1-3|.|.
TGTGCCAGCAGCTTAGATAGGGAGGGAAACACCATATATTTT
CASSLDREGNTIYF
>TRBV11-3|TRBJ1-2|.|.
TGTGCCAGCAGCGTCGATTTATATGGCTACACCTTC
CASSVDLYGYTF
>TRBV9|TRBJ1-2|.|.
TGTGCCAGCAGCGTAACTTTAGCTAACTATGGCTACACCTTC
CASSVTLANYGYTF
>TRBV10-2|TRBJ2-7|.|.
TGCGCCAGCAGTGACCAGGGACTGACCTACGAGCAGTACTTC
CASSDQGLTYEQYF
>TRBV6-5|TRBJ2-2|.|.
TGTGCCAGCAGTTACTCAGATTCCACCGGGGAGCTGTTTTTT
CASSYSDSTGELFF
>TRBV5-6|TRBJ2-2|.|.
TGTGCCAGCCAGCCTCCATTGAACACCGGGGAGCTGTTTTTT
CASQPPLNTGELFF
>TRBV23-1|TRBJ2-6|.|.
TGCGCCAGCAGTCAATGGGGCAGGGGGGGAAACCTCTCTGGGGCCAACGTCCTGACTTTC
CASSQWGRGGNLSGANVLTF
>TRBV29-1|TRBJ2-2|TRBD1|.
TGCAGCGTCGACAGGGGGCGCGACACCGGGGAGCTGTTTTTT
CSVDRGRDTGELFF
>TRBV6-5|TRBJ1-5|.|.
TGTGCCAGCAGTTACGGGGGGAATCAGCCCCAGCATTTT
CASSYGGNQPQHF
>TRBV7-2|TRBJ1-2|TRBD1|once
TGTGCCAGCAGCTTCGCGACAGGGGATGGCTACACCTTC
CASSFATGDGYTF
>TRBV7-2|TRBJ2-4|.|once
TGTGCCAGCAGCTTCCTCAGGGAAACCAAAAACATTCAGTACTTC
CASSFLRETKNIQYF
>TRBV19|TRBJ1-1|.|once
TGTGCCAGTAGTCTCTCGGCAGGATTGAACACTGAAGCTTTCTTT
CASSLSAGLNTEAFF
>TRBV5-1|TRBJ1-1|.|.
TGCGCCAGCAGCTTGGGCAGGAGGACACAGTCGAACACTGAAGCTTTCTTT
CASSLGRRTQSNTEAFF
>TRBV7-9|TRBJ1-6|.|.
TGTGCCAGCAGCTTAGTTGCAGGGGCGGACTCCTATAATTCACCCCTCCACTTT
CASSLVAGADSYNSPLHF
>TRBV4-2|TRBJ1-1|.|.
TGTGCCAGCAGCTCCAAGCCCTCCAGGGACACTGAAGCTTTCTTT
CASSSKPSRDTEAFF
>TRBV19|TRBJ1-3|.|.
TGTGCCAGTAGTAGGCTCGGGGGCTACTCTGGAAACACCATATATTTT
CASSRLGGYSGNTIYF
>TRBV13|TRBJ1-1|.|.
TGTGCCAGCAGCTTAGGTCCCCGGCAGAACACTGAAGCTTTCTTT
CASSLGPRQNTEAFF
>TRBV6-5|TRBJ2-7|.|once
TGTGCCACAGAGGACAGTCTAACCTACGAGCAGTACTTC
CATEDSLTYEQYF
>TRBV7-8|TRBJ1-1|.|.
TGTGCCAGCAGCTTAGTGTCCTTGAACACTGAAGCTTTCTTT
CASSLVSLNTEAFF
>TRBV5-4|TRBJ1-4|.|.
TGTGCCAGCAGCTATAAGACAGGCCGTAATGAAAAACTGTTTTTT
CASSYKTGRNEKLFF
>TRBV6-5|TRBJ2-3|.|.
TGTGCCAGCAGTTACAACCCAGGGACGGGCACAGATACGCAGTATTTT
CASSYNPGTGTDTQYF
>TRBV9|TRBJ1-2|.|.
TGTGCCAGCACCTCTTCCGCGGGGCAAGGTTATGGCTACACCTTC
CASTSSAGQGYGYTF
>TRBV4-3|TRBJ2-7|.|once
TGCGCCAGCAGCCAGAGGAGCTCGGGGACCTTCTACGAGCAGTACTTC
CASSQRSSGTFYEQYF